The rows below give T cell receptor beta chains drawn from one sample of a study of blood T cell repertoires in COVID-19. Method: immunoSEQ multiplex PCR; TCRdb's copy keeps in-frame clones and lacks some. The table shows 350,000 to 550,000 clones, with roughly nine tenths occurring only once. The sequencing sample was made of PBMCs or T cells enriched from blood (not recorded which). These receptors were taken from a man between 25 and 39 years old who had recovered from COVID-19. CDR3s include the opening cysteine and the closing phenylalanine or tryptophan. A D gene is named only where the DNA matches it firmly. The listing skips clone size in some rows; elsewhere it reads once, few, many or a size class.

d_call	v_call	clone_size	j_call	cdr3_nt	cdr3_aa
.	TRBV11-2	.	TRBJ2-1	TGTGCCAGCAGCTTATTCAGGCAGAACAATGAGCAGTTCTTC	CASSLFRQNNEQFF
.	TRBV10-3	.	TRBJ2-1	TGTGCCATCAGTGCACTCTGGAACAGGTACAATGAGCAGTTCTTC	CAISALWNRYNEQFF
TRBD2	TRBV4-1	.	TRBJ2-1	TGCGCCAGCAGCCAAGTCGGCGGGAGGGCTTACAATGAGCAGTTCTTC	CASSQVGGRAYNEQFF
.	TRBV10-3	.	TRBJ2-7	TGTGCCATCAGTGTCTCGGACACCTCCTACGAGCAGTACTTC	CAISVSDTSYEQYF
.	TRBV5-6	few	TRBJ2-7	TGTGCCAGCAGCTCGGGTTCAGAGCAGTACTTC	CASSSGSEQYF
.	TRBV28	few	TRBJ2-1	TGTGCCAGCAGTCCGTCACGGGCGGGAATAACCTACAATGAGCAGTTCTTC	CASSPSRAGITYNEQFF
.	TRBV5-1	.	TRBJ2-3	TGCGCCAGCAGCTTACTATCCGTAATCCCAGATACGCAGTATTTT	CASSLLSVIPDTQYF
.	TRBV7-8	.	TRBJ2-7	TGTGCCAGCAGCTTAGCGCAAAGTATACAGGACTCCTACGAGCAGTACTTC	CASSLAQSIQDSYEQYF
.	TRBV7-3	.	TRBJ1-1	TGTGCCAGCAGCTTAACGGGCCATTCGAACACTGAAGCTTTCTTT	CASSLTGHSNTEAFF
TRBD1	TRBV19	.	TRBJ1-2	TGTGCCAGTAGTACGGGACAGGGGAACTATGGCTACACCTTC	CASSTGQGNYGYTF
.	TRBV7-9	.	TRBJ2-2	TGTGCCAGCAGCTTAGTTGAGAGGTGGCGTGATCCCGGGGAGCTGTTTTTT	CASSLVERWRDPGELFF
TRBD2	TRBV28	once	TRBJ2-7	TGTGCCAGCAGTTTGGTAGCGGGAGTTGGCGAGCAGTACTTC	CASSLVAGVGEQYF
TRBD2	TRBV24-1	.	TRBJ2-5	TGTGCCACCAGTGATTTGCGGCCTGGGGGGGGAGAGACCCAGTACTTC	CATSDLRPGGGETQYF
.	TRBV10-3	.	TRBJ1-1	TGTGCCATCAGCTCTGACAGGACGAACACTGAAGCTTTCTTT	CAISSDRTNTEAFF
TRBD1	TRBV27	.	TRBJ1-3	TGTGCCAGCAGTTTAAAGGGGGCTATGGGCAGGGCGAGCTCTGGAAACACCATATATTTT	CASSLKGAMGRASSGNTIYF
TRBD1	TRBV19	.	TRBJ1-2	TGTGCCAGTAACCTCCGGACAGGGATCAACTATGGCTACACCTTC	CASNLRTGINYGYTF
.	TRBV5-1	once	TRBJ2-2	TGCGCCAGCAGCTTGCCGGGATCGGGCACCGGGGAGCTGTTTTTT	CASSLPGSGTGELFF
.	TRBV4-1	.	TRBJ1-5	TGCGCCAGCAGCCAAGTCGGGCAGCCCCAGCATTTT	CASSQVGQPQHF
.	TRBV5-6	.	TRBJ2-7	TGTGCCAGCAGCACAGGCTACGAGCAGTACTTC	CASSTGYEQYF
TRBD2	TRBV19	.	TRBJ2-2	TGTGCCAGTAAAGGACTAGCGGACAACACCGGGGAGCTGTTTTTT	CASKGLADNTGELFF
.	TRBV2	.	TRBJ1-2	TGTGCCAGCAGTGAGGGGGGAGGATATGGCTACACCTTC	CASSEGGGYGYTF
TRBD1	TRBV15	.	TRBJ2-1	TGTGCCACCAGCAGAGTTGGGACAGGCAGAAATGAGCAGTTCTTC	CATSRVGTGRNEQFF
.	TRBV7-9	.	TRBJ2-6	TGTGCCAGCACCCCCCCCGGTCAAGGGGCCGGGGCCAACGTCCTGACTTTC	CASTPPGQGAGANVLTF
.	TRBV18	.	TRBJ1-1	TGTGCCAGCTCACCCGGCTCAGGGTACGGCACTGAAGCTTTCTTT	CASSPGSGYGTEAFF
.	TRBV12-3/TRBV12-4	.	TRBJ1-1	TGTGCCAGCAGTTTACGGGAGAAGGAGACTTTCTTT	CASSLREKETFF
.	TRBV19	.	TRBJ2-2	TGTGCCAGTAGTATAGGACAAGGTCGTATCGGCGGGATAAACACCGGGGAGCTGTTTTTT	CASSIGQGRIGGINTGELFF
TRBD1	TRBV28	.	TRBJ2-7	TGTGCCAGCACCAAGACAGGGGGCCACGAGCAGTACTTC	CASTKTGGHEQYF
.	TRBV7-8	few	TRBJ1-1	TGTGCCAGCAGCTTAGCGCAGGGAACCGGCACTGAAGCTTTCTTT	CASSLAQGTGTEAFF
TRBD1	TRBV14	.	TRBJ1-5	TGTGCCAGCAGCCAAGTCTTGTTCAGGGCAGGGGGCGTTCAGCCCCAGCATTTT	CASSQVLFRAGGVQPQHF
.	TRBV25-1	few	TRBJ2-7	TGTGCCAGCAGTGATTCTCGTTACGAGCAGTACTTC	CASSDSRYEQYF
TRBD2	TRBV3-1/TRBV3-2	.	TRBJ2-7	TGTGCCAGCAGCCAAGAGGGTCTAGCGGGGCCTCGGGAGCAGTACTTC	CASSQEGLAGPREQYF
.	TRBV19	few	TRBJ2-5	TGTGCCAGTGTACACAGGGAAGGGGAGACCCAGTACTTC	CASVHREGETQYF
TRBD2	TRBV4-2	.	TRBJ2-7	TGTGCCAGCAGCCAAGACTTGTCGGGAGGGCGATTGGTCGAGCAGTACTTC	CASSQDLSGGRLVEQYF
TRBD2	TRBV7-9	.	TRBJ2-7	TGTGCCAGCAGCCTCGGACTAGCGGGAGATTGGAACGAGCAGTACTTC	CASSLGLAGDWNEQYF
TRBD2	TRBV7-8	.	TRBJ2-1	TGTGCCAGCAGCTTAGAAGCGGGAGTTCACAATGAGCAGTTCTTC	CASSLEAGVHNEQFF
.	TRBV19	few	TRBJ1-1	TGTGCCAGTAGTTCCGGACAGAGATTGAACACTGAAGCTTTCTTT	CASSSGQRLNTEAFF
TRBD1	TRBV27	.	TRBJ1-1	TGTGCCAGCAGGGGACAGGTTATGAACACTGAAGCTTTCTTT	CASRGQVMNTEAFF
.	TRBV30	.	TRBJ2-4	TGTGCCTGGAGTGGGAGGGCCGGGACCAAAAACATTCAGTACTTC	CAWSGRAGTKNIQYF
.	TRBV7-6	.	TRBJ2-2	TGTGCCAGCAGCTTAGCACCCGACAGTTCCACCGGGGAGCTGTTTTTT	CASSLAPDSSTGELFF
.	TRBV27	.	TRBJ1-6	TGTGCCAGCAGTTCGACAGAACCAAATTCACCCCTCCACTTT	CASSSTEPNSPLHF
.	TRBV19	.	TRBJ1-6	TGTGCCAGTCAAGGGGGTTCTCCTTCACCCCTCCACTTT	CASQGGSPSPLHF
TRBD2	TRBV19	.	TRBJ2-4	TGTGCCAGTAGTATAGGGCCTAGCGGGGAGTTGGCCAAAAACATTCAGTACTTC	CASSIGPSGELAKNIQYF
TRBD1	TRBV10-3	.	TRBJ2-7	TGTGCCATCAGTGAGGGACAGGGAACCCTCTACGAGCAGTACTTC	CAISEGQGTLYEQYF
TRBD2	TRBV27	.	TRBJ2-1	TGTGCCAGCAGCGCTTCCCTAGCGGGAGCATCCTACAATGAGCAGTTCTTC	CASSASLAGASYNEQFF
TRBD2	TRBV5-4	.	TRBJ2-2	TGTGCCAGCAGCCCCCGTAGCGGGAGGGCGACCGGGGAGCTGTTTTTT	CASSPRSGRATGELFF
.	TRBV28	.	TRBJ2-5	TGTGCCAGCAGTCCTCGACAGGTGAAGTACCAAGAGACCCAGTACTTC	CASSPRQVKYQETQYF
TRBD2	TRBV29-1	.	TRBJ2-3	TGCAGCGTTGCGGGCGGGGGGCCCACAGATACGCAGTATTTT	CSVAGGGPTDTQYF
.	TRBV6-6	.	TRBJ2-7	TGTGCCAGCAGCCGAGAGGGGGGGGCGGTTCTCAGGCAATACGAGCAGTACTTC	CASSREGGAVLRQYEQYF
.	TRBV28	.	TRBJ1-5	TGTGCCAGCAGTTACGGGAGGAATCAGCCCCAGCATTTT	CASSYGRNQPQHF
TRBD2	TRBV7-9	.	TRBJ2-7	TGTGCCAGCAGCTTGGGGAGGGGTCCACCCTACGAGCAGTACTTC	CASSLGRGPPYEQYF
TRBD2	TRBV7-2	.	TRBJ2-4	TGTGCCAGCAGCCCCGTGGGAGGGCCGATTTATCTAGCCAAAAACATTCAGTACTTC	CASSPVGGPIYLAKNIQYF
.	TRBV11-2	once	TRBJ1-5	TGTGCCAGCAGCCGACCGACAGATCAGCCCCAGCATTTT	CASSRPTDQPQHF